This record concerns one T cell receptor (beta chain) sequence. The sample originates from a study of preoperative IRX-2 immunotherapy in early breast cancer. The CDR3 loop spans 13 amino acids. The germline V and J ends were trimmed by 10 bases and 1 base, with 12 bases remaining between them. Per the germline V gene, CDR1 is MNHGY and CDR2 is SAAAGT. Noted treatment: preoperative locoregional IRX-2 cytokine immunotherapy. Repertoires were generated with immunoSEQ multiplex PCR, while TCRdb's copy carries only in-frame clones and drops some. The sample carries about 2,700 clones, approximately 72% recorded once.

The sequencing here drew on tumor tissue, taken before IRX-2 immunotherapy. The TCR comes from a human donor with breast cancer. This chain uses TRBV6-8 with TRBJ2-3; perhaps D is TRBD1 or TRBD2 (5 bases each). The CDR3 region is CAIRGSGTDTQYF. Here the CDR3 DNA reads TGTGCCATCCGGGGCAGCGGCACAGATACGCAGTATTTT.